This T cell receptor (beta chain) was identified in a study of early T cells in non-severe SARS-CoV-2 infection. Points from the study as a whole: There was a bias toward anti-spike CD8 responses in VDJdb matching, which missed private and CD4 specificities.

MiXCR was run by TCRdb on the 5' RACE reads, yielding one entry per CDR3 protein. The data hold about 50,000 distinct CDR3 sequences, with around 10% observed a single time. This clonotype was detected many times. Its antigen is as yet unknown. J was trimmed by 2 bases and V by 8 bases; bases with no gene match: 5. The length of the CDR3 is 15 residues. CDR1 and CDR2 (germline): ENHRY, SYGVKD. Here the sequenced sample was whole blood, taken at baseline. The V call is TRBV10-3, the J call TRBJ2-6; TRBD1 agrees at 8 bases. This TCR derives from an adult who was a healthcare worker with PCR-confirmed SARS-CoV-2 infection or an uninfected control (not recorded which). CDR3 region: CAIGTGGPGANVLTF. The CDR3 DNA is TGTGCCATCGGGACAGGAGGTCCTGGGGCCAACGTCCTGACTTTC.